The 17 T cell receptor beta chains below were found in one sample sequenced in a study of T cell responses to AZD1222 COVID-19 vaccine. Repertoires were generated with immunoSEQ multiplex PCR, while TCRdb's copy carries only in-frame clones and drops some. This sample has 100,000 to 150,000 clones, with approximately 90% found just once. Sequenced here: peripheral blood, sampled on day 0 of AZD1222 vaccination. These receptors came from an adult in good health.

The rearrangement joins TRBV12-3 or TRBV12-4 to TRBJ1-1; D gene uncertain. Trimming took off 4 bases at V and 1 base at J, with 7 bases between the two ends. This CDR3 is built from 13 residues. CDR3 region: CASSWTENTEAFF. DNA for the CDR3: TGTGCCAGCAGTTGGACGGAGAACACTGAAGCTTTCTTT.

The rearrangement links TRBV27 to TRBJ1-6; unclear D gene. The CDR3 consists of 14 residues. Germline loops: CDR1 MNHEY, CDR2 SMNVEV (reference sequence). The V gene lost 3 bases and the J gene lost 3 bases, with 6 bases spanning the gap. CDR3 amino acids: CASSFQRYNSPLHF. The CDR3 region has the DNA TGTGCCAGCAGTTTCCAGCGCTATAATTCACCCCTCCACTTT.

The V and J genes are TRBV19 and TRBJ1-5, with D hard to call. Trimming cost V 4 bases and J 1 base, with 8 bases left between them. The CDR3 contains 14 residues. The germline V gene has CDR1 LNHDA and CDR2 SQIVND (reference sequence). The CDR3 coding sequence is TGTGCCAGTAGTAAAGGAGTCAGCAATCAGCCCCAGCATTTT. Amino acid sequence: CASSKGVSNQPQHF.

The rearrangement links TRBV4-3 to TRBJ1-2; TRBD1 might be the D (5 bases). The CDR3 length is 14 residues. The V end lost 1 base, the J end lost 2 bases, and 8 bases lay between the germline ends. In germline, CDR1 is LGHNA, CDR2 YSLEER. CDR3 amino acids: CASSQAWGNYGYTF. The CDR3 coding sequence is TGCGCCAGCAGCCAAGCGTGGGGCAACTATGGCTACACCTTC.

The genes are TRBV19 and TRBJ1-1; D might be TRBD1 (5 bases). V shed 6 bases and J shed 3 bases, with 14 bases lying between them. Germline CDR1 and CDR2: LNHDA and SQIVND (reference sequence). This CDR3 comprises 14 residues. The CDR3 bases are TGTGCCAGTAGCGAGCGGGGGTTCGACACTGAAGCTTTCTTT. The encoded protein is CASSERGFDTEAFF.

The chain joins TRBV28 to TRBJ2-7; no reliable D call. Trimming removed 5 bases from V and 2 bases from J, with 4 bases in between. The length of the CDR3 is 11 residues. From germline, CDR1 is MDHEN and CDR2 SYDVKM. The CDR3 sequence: CASSAAYEQYF. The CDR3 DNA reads TGTGCCAGCAGTGCCGCCTACGAGCAGTACTTC.

CDR3 in DNA: TGTGCCTTTTTAGGACAGGGAATACCGAGGGATGAGCAGTTCTTC. As protein: CAFLGQGIPRDEQFF. This sequence joins TRBV30 and TRBJ2-1, with TRBD1 matching 8 bases. This CDR3 has 15 amino acids. With V trimmed by 7 bases and J by 8 bases, 16 bases remained unmatched. From germline, CDR1 is GTSNPN and CDR2 SVGIG (reference sequence). Full variable domain (rest looked up from reference TRBV30 and TRBJ2-1): SQTIHQWPATLVQPVGSPLSLECTVEGTSNPNLYWYRQAAGRGLQLLFYSVGIGQISSEVPQNLSASRPQDRQFILSSKKLLLSDSGFYLCAFLGQGIPRDEQFFGPGTRLTVL.

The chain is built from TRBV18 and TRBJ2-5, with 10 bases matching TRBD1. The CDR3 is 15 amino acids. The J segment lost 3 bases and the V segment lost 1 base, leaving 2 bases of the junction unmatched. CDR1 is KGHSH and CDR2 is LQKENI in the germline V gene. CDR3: CASSPQGTGEETQYF. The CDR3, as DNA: TGTGCCAGCTCACCACAAGGGACAGGGGAAGAGACCCAGTACTTC.

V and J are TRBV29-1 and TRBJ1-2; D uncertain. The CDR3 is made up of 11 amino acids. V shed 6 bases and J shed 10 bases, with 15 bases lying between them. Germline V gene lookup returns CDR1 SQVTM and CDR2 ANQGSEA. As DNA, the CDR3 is TGCAGCGTCGCTTCGGGCCTAGACTACACCTTC. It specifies CSVASGLDYTF.

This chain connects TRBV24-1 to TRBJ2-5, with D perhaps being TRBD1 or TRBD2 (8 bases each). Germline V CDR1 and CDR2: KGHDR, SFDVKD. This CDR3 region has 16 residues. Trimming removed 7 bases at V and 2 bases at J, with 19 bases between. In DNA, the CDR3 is TGTGCCACCAGCCGCGGGGGGACAGGCGCGCAAGAGACCCAGTACTTC. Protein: CATSRGGTGAQETQYF.

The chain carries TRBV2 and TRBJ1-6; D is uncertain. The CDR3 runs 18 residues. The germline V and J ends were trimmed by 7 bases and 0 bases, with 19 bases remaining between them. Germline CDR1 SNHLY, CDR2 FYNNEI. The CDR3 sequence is CASTSFQWESSYNSPLHF. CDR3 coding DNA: TGTGCCAGCACCTCATTCCAGTGGGAGAGCTCCTATAATTCACCCCTCCACTTT.

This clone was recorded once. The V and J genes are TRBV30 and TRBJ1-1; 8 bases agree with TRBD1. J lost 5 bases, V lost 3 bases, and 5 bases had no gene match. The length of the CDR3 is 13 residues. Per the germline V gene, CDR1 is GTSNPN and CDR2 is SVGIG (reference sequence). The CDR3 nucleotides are TGTGCCTGGAGAGGACAGGGCAGGACTGAAGCTTTCTTT. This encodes CAWRGQGRTEAFF.

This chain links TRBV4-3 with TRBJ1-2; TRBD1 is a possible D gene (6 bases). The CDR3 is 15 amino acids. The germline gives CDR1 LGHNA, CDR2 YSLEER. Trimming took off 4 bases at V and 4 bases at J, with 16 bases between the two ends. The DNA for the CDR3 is TGCGCCAGCAGCCGGAACGAGGGGGGTGGCTATGGCTACACCTTC. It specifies CASSRNEGGGYGYTF.

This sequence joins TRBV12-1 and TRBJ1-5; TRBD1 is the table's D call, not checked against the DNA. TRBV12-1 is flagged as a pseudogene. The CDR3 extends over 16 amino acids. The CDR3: CASSLSRDRGHQPQHF. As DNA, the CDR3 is TGTGCCAGCAGCTTGTCCCGGGACAGGGGGCACCAGCCCCAGCATTTT.

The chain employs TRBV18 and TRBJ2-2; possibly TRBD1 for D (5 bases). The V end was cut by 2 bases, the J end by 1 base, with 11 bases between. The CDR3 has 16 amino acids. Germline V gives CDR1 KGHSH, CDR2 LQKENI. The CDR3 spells CASSPAGHQNTGELFF. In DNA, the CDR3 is TGTGCCAGCTCACCAGCTGGACACCAGAACACCGGGGAGCTGTTTTTT.

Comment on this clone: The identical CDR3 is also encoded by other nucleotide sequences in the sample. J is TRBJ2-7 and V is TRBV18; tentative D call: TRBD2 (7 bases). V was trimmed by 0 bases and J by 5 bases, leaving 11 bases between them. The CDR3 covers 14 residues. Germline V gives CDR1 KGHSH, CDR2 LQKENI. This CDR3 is CASSPPGGGDEQYF. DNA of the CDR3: TGTGCCAGCTCACCACCGGGAGGGGGGGACGAGCAGTACTTC.

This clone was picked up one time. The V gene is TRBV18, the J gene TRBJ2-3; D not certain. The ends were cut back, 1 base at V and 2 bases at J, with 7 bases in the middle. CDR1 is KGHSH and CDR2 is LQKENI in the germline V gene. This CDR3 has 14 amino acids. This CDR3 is CASSPLGITDTQYF. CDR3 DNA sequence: TGTGCCAGCTCACCACTGGGGATCACAGATACGCAGTATTTT.